The clone carrying this T cell receptor beta chain showed up just once. Germline-derived CDR1 and CDR2 are SGHTA and FQGNSA. V shed 0 bases, J shed 2 bases, and the junction held 9 bases outside the gene matches. CDR3 length equals 17 residues. The data derive from a study of cytomegalovirus exposure and HLA in healthy donors. With 60 Vbeta and 13 Jbeta primers, the PCR was carried out. The method was immunoSEQ multiplex PCR; TCRdb's version includes in-frame clones alone and lacks a portion of them. The profile covers 100,000 or so clones, with less than 85% appearing a single time and roughly 8% taken by the ten largest.

The rearrangement joins TRBV7-2 to TRBJ2-7; 8 nucleotides line up with TRBD2. The sequence derives from a man between 35 and 55 years old in good health and CMV-seropositive. What was sequenced was PBMCs. The CDR3 DNA is TGTGCCAGCAGCTTAGCGGCGCTAGCGGGCGCGGCCTACGAGCAGTACTTC. It encodes CASSLAALAGAAYEQYF. Full variable domain (outside the CDR3, taken from reference TRBV7-2 and TRBJ2-7): GAGVSQSPSNKVTEKGKDVELRCDPISGHTALYWYRQSLGQGLEFLIYFQGNSAPDKSGLPSDRFSAERTGGSVSTLTIQRTQQEDSAVYLCASSLAALAGAAYEQYFGPGTRLTVT.